The 12 T cell receptor beta chains in this list originate from one sample, sequenced in a study of cytomegalovirus exposure and HLA in healthy donors (dated by TCRdb to about 2017). Libraries were prepared through the immunoSEQ multiplex PCR assay. For the multiplex PCR, a mixture combining 60 forward primers for TCR Vbeta segments and 13 reverse primers for TCR Jbeta segments was used. TCRdb provides this immuneACCESS table in a form limited to in-frame rearrangements. Some clones are lacking; in checked studies, under half of them reflect an unresolved V gene, and why the rest are absent is not known. Within this sample are under 150,000 clones, with approximately 80% of them counted one time only. The ten biggest clones cover approximately 3% of the sample. The sequenced sample consisted of PBMCs. Receptors originate from a boy aged 2-9 years in good health and CMV-seronegative.

This chain links TRBV12-5 with TRBJ2-1; the match to TRBD1 covers 8 bases. CDR3 length: 13 amino acids. The ends lost 4 bases at V and 8 bases at J; junction bases unmatched: 4. The germline CDR1 and CDR2 sequences are LGHNT and FRNRAP. The CDR3 protein is CASGSGGAYEQFF. CDR3 nucleotide sequence: TGTGCTAGTGGTTCAGGGGGCGCGTATGAGCAGTTCTTC.

The chain uses TRBV5-6 and TRBJ2-1, with 7 bases fitting TRBD1. The junction had 4 bases not matched to a gene; V was cut back by 0 bases and J by 1 base. CDR1 and CDR2 from the germline V gene are SGHDT and YYEEEE. CDR3 size: 16 residues. This CDR3 reads CASSLAGQASYNEQFF. CDR3 bases: TGTGCCAGCAGCTTGGCCGGACAGGCGTCCTACAATGAGCAGTTCTTC.

The chain links TRBV9 to TRBJ2-3; perhaps TRBD2 as D (6 bases). The CDR3 spans 16 residues. V lost 0 bases and J lost 6, with 17 bases in between. Germline CDR1 and CDR2: SGDLS and YYNGEE. The CDR3 sequence is CASSVEEGLRADTQYF. The DNA for the CDR3 is TGTGCCAGCAGCGTAGAAGAGGGACTCCGCGCGGATACGCAGTATTTT.

The chain has TRBV15 and TRBJ2-3; D is undetermined. CDR1 LNHNV and CDR2 YYDKDF come from the germline V gene (reference sequence). The CDR3 contains 12 residues. Trimming left V 4 bases short and J 2 bases short, with 4 bases between. The DNA of the CDR3 is TGTGCCACCAGCACCCTCACAGATACGCAGTATTTT. This encodes CATSTLTDTQYF.

This chain links TRBV6-5 with TRBJ2-2, with 8 bases identical to TRBD1. CDR1 MNHEY and CDR2 SVGAGI come from the germline V gene. CDR3 size: 14 residues. Unmatched junction bases numbered 0, after V lost 0 bases and J lost 6 bases. The CDR3 reads CASSYSTGAGELFF. In nucleotides, the CDR3 is TGTGCCAGCAGTTACTCGACAGGGGCCGGGGAGCTGTTTTTT.

The rearrangement links TRBV6-1 to TRBJ2-1; 9 nucleotides line up with TRBD2. V shed 3 bases, J shed 5 bases, and the junction held 5 bases outside the gene matches. Germline assignment: CDR1 MNHNS and CDR2 SASEGT. The length of the CDR3 is 15 residues. CDR3 coding DNA: TGTGCCAGCAGTGAGGGACTAGCAGCCCACAATGAGCAGTTCTTC. Encoded protein: CASSEGLAAHNEQFF.

The CDR3 region is CASSLSPGQQNIQYF. The CDR3 bases are TGCGCCAGCAGCTTGAGCCCGGGACAGCAAAACATTCAGTACTTC. The V gene is TRBV5-1, the J gene TRBJ2-4; 7 bases match TRBD1. V lost 1 base, J lost 5 bases, and 6 bases stayed unmatched. Germline V CDR1 and CDR2: SGHRS, YFSETQ. This CDR3 has 15 amino acids.

The genes are TRBV30 and TRBJ2-2; D is perhaps TRBD2 (6 bases). Germline V gene lookup returns CDR1 GTSNPN and CDR2 SVGIG (reference sequence). The CDR3 consists of 12 residues. The CDR3: CGVGGNTGELFF. The CDR3 DNA sequence: TGTGGGGTGGGGGGGAACACCGGGGAGCTGTTTTTT.

The CDR3 loop reads CASSRGSGGDYNEQFF. CDR3 DNA sequence: TGTGCCAGCAGCCGCGGATCTGGTGGAGACTACAATGAGCAGTTCTTC. This chain uses TRBV7-9 with TRBJ2-1; D gene ambiguous. CDR3 length: 16 amino acids. V was cut by 5 bases and J by 3 bases, with 17 bases left in between. Germline CDR1 is SEHNR and CDR2 is FQNEAQ (reference sequence).

The rearrangement joins TRBV4-1 to TRBJ1-5; tentatively, D is TRBD1 (5 bases). From germline, CDR1 is MGHRA and CDR2 YSYEKL. There are 17 residues in the CDR3. The ends were cut back, 0 bases at V and 1 base at J, with 13 bases in the middle. CDR3 region: CASSQDSGGWSNQPQHF. The CDR3 DNA is TGCGCCAGCAGCCAAGATAGCGGGGGTTGGAGCAATCAGCCCCAGCATTTT.

This clone was detected only once. The V gene is TRBV4-2, the J gene TRBJ2-5, with TRBD1 matching 9 bases. Unmatched junction bases numbered 9, after V lost 2 bases and J lost 5 bases. The CDR3 runs 16 residues. Germline-derived CDR1 and CDR2 are LGHNA and YNFKEQ. CDR3 bases: TGTGCCAGCAGCCAACCTACAGGGGGCGGAGAGGAGACCCAGTACTTC. Protein product: CASSQPTGGGEETQYF.

V gene TRBV19 combines with J gene TRBJ1-2, with unresolved D. V lost 5 bases and J lost 6, with 19 bases in between. This CDR3 region has 15 residues. The germline V gene has CDR1 LNHDA and CDR2 SQIVND (reference sequence). The CDR3 spells CASSPISPFSDGYTF. The CDR3 DNA sequence: TGTGCCAGTAGTCCCATTAGTCCCTTTAGCGATGGCTACACCTTC.